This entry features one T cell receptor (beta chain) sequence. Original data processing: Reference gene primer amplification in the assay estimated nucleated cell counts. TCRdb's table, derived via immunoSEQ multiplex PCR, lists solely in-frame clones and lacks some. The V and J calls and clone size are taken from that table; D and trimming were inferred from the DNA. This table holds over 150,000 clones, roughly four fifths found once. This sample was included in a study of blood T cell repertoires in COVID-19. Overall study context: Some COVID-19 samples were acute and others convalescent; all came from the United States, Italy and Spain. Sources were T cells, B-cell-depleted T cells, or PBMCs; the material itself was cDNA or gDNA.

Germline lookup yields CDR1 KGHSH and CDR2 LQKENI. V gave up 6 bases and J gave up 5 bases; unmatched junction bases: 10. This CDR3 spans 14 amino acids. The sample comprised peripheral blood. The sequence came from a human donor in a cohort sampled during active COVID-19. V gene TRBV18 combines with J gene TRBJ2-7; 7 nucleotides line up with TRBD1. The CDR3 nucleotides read TGTGCCAGCTCCCCAGGAAGGGGGCAGGACGAGCAGTACTTC. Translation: CASSPGRGQDEQYF. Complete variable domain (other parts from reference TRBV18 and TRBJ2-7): NAGVMQNPRHLVRRRGQEARLRCSPMKGHSHVYWYRQLPEEGLKFMVYLQKENIIDESGMPKERFSAEFPKEGPSILRIQQVVRGDSAAYFCASSPGRGQDEQYFGPGTRLTVT.